This TCR beta chain was documented in a study of beta chain features in type 1 diabetes. Across the whole study: Across every sample, 107,917,701 sorted cells were examined in total.

Study results and limitations: TCRB CDR3s were moderately but significantly shorter in Type 1 diabetes patients in all four CD4+ subsets. There were fewer insertions and more deletions at the VDJ junctions of type 1 diabetes patients.

Expressed TCRB transcripts got sequenced, as all isolated RNA was reverse transcribed. The protocol was immunoSEQ multiplex PCR, while the TCRdb copy is restricted to in-frame clones and leaves out a portion. The sample lists some 370,000 clones, 9.6% seen once, with approximately 0.55% in the top ten. As to this clone: Its antigen remains unidentified.

J lost 9 bases, V lost 0 bases, and 8 bases had no gene match. This CDR3 contains 16 residues. CDR1 LNHNV and CDR2 YYDKDF come from the germline V gene (reference sequence). This sequence joins TRBV15 and TRBJ1-6, with TRBD1 identical over 7 bases. Sequences were obtained from central memory CD4+ T cells from blood. This TCR derives from a man aged 30-40 years with type 1 diabetes. CDR3 residues: CATSRDKRQGASPLHF. In nucleotides, the CDR3 is TGTGCCACCAGCAGAGATAAAAGACAGGGAGCTTCACCCCTCCACTTT.